These T cell receptor beta chains were read from a single sample in a study of T cell repertoires in cytomegalovirus infection. Which antigens these TCRs recognize remains unknown. MiXCR was run by TCRdb on the reads, yielding one entry per CDR3 protein. The sample lists some 920,000 distinct CDR3 sequences, 30% to 40% occurring once. The material was cultured CD8+ T cells from PBMCs, obtained from culture after CMV antigen stimulation. Source of these receptors: a human donor in good health (CMV status not recorded). Some clones in this sample may be carry-over from other donors' samples. CDR3s include the opening cysteine and the closing phenylalanine or tryptophan. Only some rows state a clone size, as once, few, many or a class for expanded clones.

TRBJ1-6 | few | TRBV7-4 | CASSSGPGDSPLHF
TRBJ1-5 | many | TRBV7-2 | CASSLDGRAGTNQPQHF
TRBJ2-4 | many | TRBV6-1 | CASRGAKNIQYF
TRBJ1-2 | - | TRBV10-3 | CAISEDSDRGYTF
TRBJ1-1 | many | TRBV12-3/TRBV12-4 | CASTDTPKGPGARSKAFF
TRBJ2-2 | - | TRBV6-5 | CASSYDRLSTGELFF
TRBJ2-1 | once | TRBV6-2/TRBV6-3 | CVSSYSKRGPSHNEQFF
TRBJ2-2 | few | TRBV11-3 | CASSSLGDTGELFF
TRBJ1-1 | few | TRBV19 | CASRQGRGTEAFF
TRBJ1-1 | - | TRBV28 | CASSFTRRTEAFF
TRBJ2-3 | - | TRBV7-9 | CASSVFITGTSGPEDTQYF
TRBJ2-1 | few | TRBV7-6 | CASSDPLENEQFF
TRBJ2-3 | few | TRBV10-1 | CASSESKRDFGGTQYF
TRBJ2-7 | few | TRBV7-2 | CASSWGTVTYEQYF
TRBJ2-3 | few | TRBV6-2/TRBV6-3 | CASSYGWAATPTSDTQYF
TRBJ2-5 | - | TRBV19 | CASSAPGQGKETQYF
TRBJ2-3 | many | TRBV7-3 | CASSFVAGGPDTQYF
TRBJ2-1 | many | TRBV7-2 | CASSLDRLADDEQFF
TRBJ2-1 | - | TRBV11-2 | CASSLDPGGYNEQFF
TRBJ1-2 | - | TRBV6-6 | CASRTFLGTADYGYTF
TRBJ2-2 | few | TRBV7-9 | CASSLDDRGLTGELFF
TRBJ1-3 | - | TRBV7-9 | CAWRGASGNTIYF
TRBJ2-7 | few | TRBV5-4 | CASSLVGNYEQYF
TRBJ1-1 | few | TRBV7-6 | CASSPRTGMSEAFF
TRBJ2-1 | many | TRBV7-9 | CASSSTPHGFF
TRBJ2-2 | few | TRBV7-9 | CASSKQTSETGELFF
TRBJ1-6 | few | TRBV7-2 | CASSLGQGAYSPLHF
TRBJ1-5 | once | TRBV29-1 | CSAGRDNQPQHF
TRBJ2-3 | - | TRBV29-1 | CSVPGLGPTDTQYF
TRBJ2-1 | few | TRBV29-1 | CSVEGRNNEQFF
TRBJ2-7 | few | TRBV11-2 | CASSPRTYEQYF
TRBJ1-2 | - | TRBV10-3 | CATPRGEDYGYTF
TRBJ2-1 | few | TRBV5-1 | CASRIAGGPNEQFF
TRBJ1-1 | once | TRBV19 | CASRRRTELMNTEAFF
TRBJ2-1 | - | TRBV19 | CASSFPPLERHNEQFF
TRBJ2-7 | - | TRBV7-9 | CASSLEVQANYEQYF
TRBJ2-1 | - | TRBV11-2 | CASSLWTGGANNEQFF
TRBJ1-2 | - | TRBV27 | CASSFGTGGFGYTF
TRBJ1-1 | - | TRBV19 | CASSVRQGTFDEAFF
TRBJ2-3 | many | TRBV7-3 | CASSSTGPTDTQYF
TRBJ1-5 | - | TRBV12-3/TRBV12-4 | CATRRGNSNQPQHF
TRBJ1-2 | - | TRBV29-1 | CSVEVVRARYYGYTF
TRBJ1-1 | few | TRBV5-4 | CASSFRSKGAFF
TRBJ1-2 | - | TRBV7-9 | CASTGMGGPNYGYTF
TRBJ2-3 | many | TRBV7-2 | CASSLISTGGTNTQYF
TRBJ1-2 | many | TRBV12-3/TRBV12-4 | CASSPGNPLIYGYTF
TRBJ2-7 | few | TRBV7-8 | CASSLPVIDSSYEQYF